This T cell receptor beta chain was sequenced for a study of blood T cell repertoires in COVID-19. Study information: Acute and convalescent COVID-19 samples came from the United States, Italy and Spain. T cells, B-cell-depleted T cells, or PBMCs supplied cDNA or gDNA.

As originally analysed: Amplification with reference gene primers provided the estimates of nucleated cell counts. Data came from immunoSEQ multiplex PCR; TCRdb stores just in-frame clones and leaves some out. V, J and clone size are those of that table, while D and trimming were read from the DNA. Among over 60,000 clones, around 90% were seen once, and the ten largest hold 5% to 6%. Germline V gene lookup returns CDR1 LNHDA and CDR2 SQIVND (reference sequence). The J segment lost 3 bases and the V segment lost 5 bases, leaving 7 bases of the junction unmatched. The CDR3 length is 17 residues. The origin of this receptor is a middle-aged man with acute or convalescent COVID-19. This chain joins TRBV19 and TRBJ2-2; 12 bases are shared with TRBD2. Material for sequencing was peripheral blood. DNA for the CDR3: TGTGCCAGTAGTTCCCCTAGCGGGAGGGGGTACACCGGGGAGCTGTTTTTT. It encodes CASSSPSGRGYTGELFF. The full variable domain, in which reference TRBV19 and TRBJ2-2 provide the parts outside the CDR3, is DGGITQSPKYLFRKEGQNVTLSCEQNLNHDAMYWYRQDPGQGLRLIYYSQIVNDFQKGDIAEGYSVSREKKESFPLTVTSAQKNPTAFYLCASSSPSGRGYTGELFFGEGSRLTVL.